This T cell receptor (beta chain) was sequenced in a study of T-cell reconstitution after alpha-beta-depleted transplantation in children. From germline, CDR1 is KGHDR and CDR2 SFDVKD. There are 17 residues in the CDR3. The V end was cut by 6 bases, the J end by 6 bases, with 24 bases between. The authors prepared the TCRbeta library with unique molecular identifiers. TCRdb itself ran the PCR reads through MiXCR, one entry per CDR3 protein. The sample contains 900,000 or so distinct CDR3 sequences, approximately 15% of which appear only once. The rearrangement uses TRBV24-1 and TRBJ2-3; D possibly uses TRBD1 or TRBD2 (5 bases each). The sequences come from PBMCs, mostly from graft donor cells, collected 360 days after TCRalphabeta/CD19-depleted stem cell transplant. This TCR derives from a male patient between 5 and 17 years old who had a stem cell transplant for acute lymphoblastic leukemia, so the T cells may come from the graft donor. The CDR3 loop is CATSPTPTGPSSDTQYF. The CDR3 nucleotides read TGTGCCACCAGTCCAACGCCCACGGGGCCCTCGTCTGATACGCAGTATTTT.